The clone carrying this T cell receptor (beta chain) was picked up a small number of times. Its antigen remains unidentified. The data were obtained in a study of T cell repertoires in cytomegalovirus infection. Overall study context: CMV infection plus the matching HLA type was flagged by public TCR beta signatures. General study findings and limits: CMV-specific TCR beta clonotypes restricted by HLA-C were the ones dominating the ex vivo response.

TCRdb called the reads again in MiXCR, with one record for every CDR3 protein. The sample carries approximately 120,000 distinct CDR3 sequences, about 28% recorded once. The CDR3 spans 12 residues. CDR1 is SGHVS, CDR2 FNYEAQ, per germline. V shed 1 base and J shed 6 bases, with 7 bases lying between them. The TCR was taken from a human donor in good health (CMV status not recorded). Some clones in this sample may be carry-over from other donors' samples. J is TRBJ2-7 and V is TRBV7-6; D not certain. This specimen consisted of CD8+ T cells from cultured PBMCs, obtained from culture after CMV antigen stimulation. CDR3 coding DNA: TGTGCCAGCAGCTTAGAGGGTGGCGAGCAGTACTTC. Protein: CASSLEGGEQYF.